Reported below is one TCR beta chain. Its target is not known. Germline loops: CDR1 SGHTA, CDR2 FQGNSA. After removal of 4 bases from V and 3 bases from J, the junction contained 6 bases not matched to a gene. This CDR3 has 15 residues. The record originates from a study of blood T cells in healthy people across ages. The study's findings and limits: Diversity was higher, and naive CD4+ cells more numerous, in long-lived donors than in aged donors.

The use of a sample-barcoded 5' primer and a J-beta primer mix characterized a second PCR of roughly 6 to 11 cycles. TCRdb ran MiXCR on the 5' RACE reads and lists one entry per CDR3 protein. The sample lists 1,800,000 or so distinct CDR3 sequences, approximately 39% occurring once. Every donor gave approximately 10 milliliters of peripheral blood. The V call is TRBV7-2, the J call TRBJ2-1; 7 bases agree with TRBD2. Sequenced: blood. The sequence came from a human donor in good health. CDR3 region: CASSSGLLLYNEQFF. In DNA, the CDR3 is TGTGCCAGCAGCTCGGGACTACTACTCTACAATGAGCAGTTCTTC.